This TCR beta chain was obtained from a study of Ad26.COV2.S vaccination and SARS-CoV-2 variants. As for the study in general: COV1001, an Ad26.COV2.S trial, supplied this vaccine-arm donor. Intramuscular Ad26.COV2.S at 5x10^10 or 1x10^11 viral particles.

The table came from immunoSEQ multiplex PCR; TCRdb's copy has only in-frame clones and leaves some out. The data contain around 450,000 clones, 70% to 90% of them singletons. The CDR3 loop spans 15 amino acids. V lost 5 bases to trimming and J lost 2 bases, with 13 bases between them. The germline V gene encodes CDR1 SGHTA and CDR2 FQGNSA. Stated treatment: some 20 received Ad26.COV2.S at low or high dose, single or two shots; a few received placebo; per-sample allocation not given. Sampling was performed 63 days after the first vaccine or placebo injection. This rearrangement joins TRBV7-2 to TRBJ1-3, with a possible D match to TRBD1 (5 bases). The starting material was peripheral blood, obtained in a trial of Ad26.COV2.S vaccine versus placebo. This clonotype was sampled from a person between 18 and 59 years old who received the Ad26.COV2.S COVID-19 vaccine or a placebo. The CDR3 loop reads CASSQGALAGNTIYF. The CDR3 nucleotides read TGTGCCAGCAGCCAAGGGGCCCTCGCTGGAAACACCATATATTTT.